These 27 T cell receptor beta chains share one sample of origin, sequenced in a study of T cells in Graves' hyperthyroidism and ophthalmopathy. Regions amplified from RNA transcripts were the TCR beta CDR3 regions. First-round RT-PCR with HTBI primers amplified the TCR CDR3 region. From the multiplex PCR reads, TCRdb called clonotypes with MiXCR, one entry per CDR3 protein. The sample yields fewer than 900,000 distinct CDR3 sequences, approximately 18% seen once. Sequenced material: blood. The receptors derive from a woman between 45 and 60 years old with Graves' hyperthyroidism that later progressed to Graves' ophthalmopathy.

In its sample, this clonotype was seen many times. The CDR3 sequence: CASSQGESRRVTEAFF. CDR3 coding DNA: TGTGCCAGCAGCCAAGGGGAATCACGCAGGGTCACTGAAGCTTTCTTT. The chain couples TRBV3-1 to TRBJ1-1; TRBD1 might be the D (5 bases). Germline-derived CDR1 and CDR2 are LGHDT and YNNKEL (reference sequence). V was clipped by 1 base and J by 4 bases, with 16 bases between them. This CDR3 comprises 16 residues.

The rearrangement joins TRBV11-2 to TRBJ2-7; 7 nucleotides agree with TRBD2. CDR1 is SGHAT and CDR2 is FQNNGV in the germline V gene. The CDR3 loop spans 13 amino acids. J gave up 6 bases and V 6 bases, and 8 bases lay outside the gene matches. CDR3 coding DNA: TGTGCCAGCAGGGGTCAAGGGAGGGTCGAGCAGTACTTC. This codes for CASRGQGRVEQYF.

The chain couples TRBV6-2 or TRBV6-3 to TRBJ2-2; the D is unclear. Germline CDR1 reads MNHEY; CDR2 reads SVGEGT. This CDR3 region has 16 residues. The V end lost 2 bases, the J end lost 4 bases, and 14 bases lay between the germline ends. Here the CDR3 DNA reads TGTGCCAGCAGTTACAGTGTTAACCGAGGCACCGGGGAGCTGTTTTTT. The encoded protein is CASSYSVNRGTGELFF.

For this clonotype: The germline gene is not matched at one end of the junction; a read error may be the cause. The chain carries TRBV7-9 and TRBJ2-5; 8 bases line up with TRBD2. Germline V CDR1 and CDR2: SEHNR, FQNEAQ (reference sequence). This CDR3 is built from 15 residues. Here the CDR3 reads CVSSSTGGVTGTQYF. In DNA form, the CDR3 reads TGTGTCAGCAGCTCCACGGGAGGGGTAACGGGGACCCAGTACTTC.

The chain employs TRBV5-1 and TRBJ1-1; D is uncertain. The CDR3 extends over 13 amino acids. CDR1 is SGHRS, CDR2 YFSETQ, per germline. Trimming took off 2 bases at V and 8 bases at J, with 13 bases between the two ends. CDR3 coding DNA: TGCGCCAGCAGCTTTTCCCTTGGGCTGGAAGCTTTCTTT. Protein sequence: CASSFSLGLEAFF.

This clonotype showed up many times. The chain is built from TRBV5-1 and TRBJ2-1, with D possibly being TRBD1 (6 bases). V gave up 7 bases and J gave up 9 bases, with 14 bases separating them. The CDR3 totals 12 residues. Germline CDR1 is SGHRS and CDR2 is YFSETQ. CDR3 sequence (DNA): TGCGCCAGCCTTGGTCCAGGGGTTGAGCAGTTCTTC. Translated, it gives CASLGPGVEQFF.

This clonotype was picked up many times. The chain is built from TRBV10-3 and TRBJ1-6; TRBD1 matches at 9 bases. Germline-derived CDR1 and CDR2 are ENHRY and SYGVKD. The CDR3 sequence is 14 residues long. The junction had 2 bases not matched to a gene; V was cut back by 3 bases and J by 8 bases. The CDR3 protein is CAISETGGDSPLHF. CDR3 DNA: TGTGCCATCAGTGAAACAGGGGGCGATTCACCCCTCCACTTT.

This clonotype was counted only a few times. This rearrangement joins TRBV3-1 to TRBJ1-6; D gene ambiguous. V lost 4 bases and J lost 10, with 11 bases in between. Germline loops: CDR1 LGHDT, CDR2 YNNKEL (reference sequence). CDR3 length: 13 residues. The CDR3 DNA follows: TGTGCCAGCAGCCTAATACTGGCCTCACCCCTCCACTTT. Protein sequence: CASSLILASPLHF.

This clonotype was seen many times. The chain combines TRBV10-3 with TRBJ1-6; 10 positions agree with TRBD1. Trimming removed 7 bases from V and 6 bases from J; junction bases left unmatched: 12. CDR3 length: 17 amino acids. Germline V gene lookup returns CDR1 ENHRY and CDR2 SYGVKD. The CDR3 sequence: CAITLLIGDRGNSPLHF. DNA of the CDR3: TGTGCCATCACCCTGCTTATTGGGGACAGGGGTAATTCACCCCTCCACTTT.

This clonotype was counted at least ten times. The V call is TRBV2, the J call TRBJ1-2; 8 positions agree with TRBD1. Trimming cost V 2 bases and J 8 bases; bases outside gene matches: 4. The CDR3 has 13 amino acids. Germline-derived CDR1 and CDR2 are SNHLY and FYNNEI. Here the CDR3 DNA reads TGTGCCAGCAGTGAACAGGGGGCTAGCGGCTACACCTTC. Protein: CASSEQGASGYTF.

This clonotype was observed at least ten times. The genes are TRBV11-2 and TRBJ2-5, with 7 nucleotides matching TRBD2. The CDR3 has 15 amino acids. CDR1 SGHAT and CDR2 FQNNGV come from the germline V gene. With V trimmed by 0 bases and J by 4 bases, 5 bases remained unmatched. CDR3 protein: CASSLDGGGGETQYF. Written as DNA, the CDR3 is TGTGCCAGCAGCTTAGATGGCGGGGGTGGAGAGACCCAGTACTTC. The whole variable domain, remainder taken from reference TRBV11-2 and TRBJ2-5, is EAGVAQSPRYKIIEKRQSVAFWCNPISGHATLYWYQQILGQGPKLLIQFQNNGVVDDSQLPKDRFSAERLKGVDSTLKIQPAKLEDSAVYLCASSLDGGGGETQYFGPGTRLLVL.

The chain employs TRBV9 and TRBJ2-2; D remains unclear. The CDR3 sequence is 15 residues long. Germline V CDR1 and CDR2: SGDLS, YYNGEE. Trimming took off 4 bases at V and 4 bases at J, with 14 bases between the two ends. CDR3 DNA sequence: TGTGCCAGCAGCCCCAGTGGCTTACTCACCGGGGAGCTGTTTTTT. This encodes CASSPSGLLTGELFF.

This clonotype was counted at least ten times. V usage is TRBV5-5 and J usage is TRBJ1-5; D unresolved. The germline V gene has CDR1 SGHKS and CDR2 YYEKEE (reference sequence). The CDR3 covers 15 residues. The V gene lost 0 bases and the J gene lost 1 base, with 8 bases spanning the gap. CDR3: CASSLDGQSNQPQHF. In DNA, the CDR3 is TGTGCCAGCAGCTTGGATGGGCAAAGCAATCAGCCCCAGCATTTT.

This clonotype has a handful of counts. This chain links TRBV29-1 with TRBJ1-1; a possible D gene is TRBD1 (5 bases). CDR1 SQVTM and CDR2 ANQGSEA come from the germline V gene. V gave up 7 bases and J gave up 1 base, with 13 bases separating them. There are 13 residues in the CDR3. The CDR3 DNA is TGCAGCGCGGATGTCGGGGGGAACACTGAAGCTTTCTTT. It specifies CSADVGGNTEAFF.

This clonotype turned up a few times. This rearrangement joins TRBV15 to TRBJ2-5; tentative D call: TRBD2 (6 bases). The germline gives CDR1 LNHNV, CDR2 YYDKDF (reference sequence). This CDR3 comprises 15 residues. Trimming pared 3 bases from V and 1 base from J, leaving 12 bases between. DNA of the CDR3: TGTGCCACCAGCAGGAACCGGGGGACCCAAGAGACCCAGTACTTC. Its protein is CATSRNRGTQETQYF.

This clonotype was recorded a few times. The chain joins TRBV7-2 to TRBJ2-3, with 7 bases fitting TRBD2. CDR3 length equals 16 residues. In germline, CDR1 is SGHTA, CDR2 FQGNSA. The V and J ends lost 2 bases and 2 bases, in that order; junction bases with no gene match: 7. The CDR3 DNA follows: TGTGCCAGCAGCTTATCAGCGGGGAGCCTCACAGATACGCAGTATTTT. This gives the protein CASSLSAGSLTDTQYF.

This clonotype was counted ten times or more. The J gene is TRBJ1-2, the V gene TRBV12-3 or TRBV12-4; TRBD1 is a possible D gene (6 bases). Trimming left V 11 bases short and J 1 base short, with 14 bases between. The CDR3 contains 13 residues. DNA for the CDR3: TGTGCCGGGGAGACAGGTTTTAACTATGGCTACACCTTC. Residues: CAGETGFNYGYTF.

CDR3 DNA sequence: TGTGCCAGCAGCGTGGAGTTTGGAACTGAAGCTTTCTTT. Encoded protein: CASSVEFGTEAFF. The chain employs TRBV5-6 and TRBJ1-1; no clear D. CDR1 SGHDT and CDR2 YYEEEE come from the germline V gene. The CDR3 has 13 amino acids. The V end was cut by 4 bases, the J end by 5 bases, with 12 bases between.

The chain employs TRBV7-8 and TRBJ2-6, with D perhaps matching TRBD1 or TRBD2 (7 bases each). The CDR3 is 15 residues long. Trimming removed 4 bases at V and 3 bases at J, with 10 bases between. Germline assignment: CDR1 SGHVS and CDR2 FQNEAQ. This chain's CDR3 is CASSSRGGGANVLTF. The CDR3 DNA reads as TGTGCCAGCAGCTCCAGGGGGGGTGGGGCCAACGTCCTGACTTTC.

In this sample, this clonotype turned up many times. The CDR3 DNA is TGTGCCTGGACCCCACAGGGGCAAGAGACCCAGTACTTC. It translates to CAWTPQGQETQYF. The chain is built from TRBV30 and TRBJ2-5; 7 nucleotides match TRBD1. The CDR3 covers 13 residues. V dropped 4 bases and J dropped 2; count of bases not matched to a gene: 4. CDR1 is GTSNPN and CDR2 is SVGIG in the germline V gene (reference sequence).

The sample holds many counts of this clonotype. This chain links TRBV7-2 with TRBJ2-1, with 12 bases identical to TRBD2. J gave up 3 bases and V 5 bases, and 8 bases lay outside the gene matches. There are 17 residues in the CDR3. Germline CDR1 and CDR2: SGHTA and FQGNSA. The CDR3 sequence is CASSPGGTSGFYNEQFF. The CDR3 DNA reads as TGTGCCAGCAGCCCTGGGGGGACTAGCGGGTTCTACAATGAGCAGTTCTTC.

There are many counts of this clonotype. The rearrangement uses TRBV12-3 or TRBV12-4 and TRBJ1-2; D is uncertain. CDR3 size: 13 residues. V was pared by 3 bases and J by 4 bases, with 9 bases between. The CDR3 protein is CASSFEGTYGYTF. The DNA of the CDR3 is TGTGCCAGCAGTTTTGAGGGTACCTATGGCTACACCTTC.

This clonotype was seen a handful of times. The chain joins TRBV27 to TRBJ2-5; D may correspond to TRBD1 or TRBD2 (6 bases each). Germline loops: CDR1 MNHEY, CDR2 SMNVEV (reference sequence). V lost 2 bases and J 4 bases, leaving 11 bases between the germline ends. The CDR3 runs 14 residues. The CDR3 reads CASSLVRGAETQYF. CDR3 DNA sequence: TGTGCCAGCAGTTTAGTGAGGGGGGCAGAGACCCAGTACTTC.

This clonotype was recorded many times. V usage is TRBV20-1 and J usage is TRBJ2-3, with TRBD2 identical over 10 bases. The CDR3 is 16 amino acids. Germline lookup yields CDR1 DFQATT and CDR2 SNEGSKA (reference sequence). V shed 5 bases and J 2 bases; nucleotides not matched to a gene: 10. The DNA of the CDR3 is TGCAGTGCTCCCCCGGGGAGCGGGGGGGCCACAGATACGCAGTATTTT. Protein sequence: CSAPPGSGGATDTQYF.

Concerning this clonotype: Given a much more abundant clone one base away, this may be a read error. The V gene is TRBV30, the J gene TRBJ2-1; 10 positions agree with TRBD2. CDR1 GTSNPN and CDR2 SVGIG come from the germline V gene (reference sequence). CDR3 length equals 12 residues. V lost 2 bases, J lost 13 bases, and 5 bases stayed unmatched. As DNA, the CDR3 is TGTGCCTGGAGTCCAACTAGCGGGGTCCAGTTCTTC. Amino acid sequence: CAWSPTSGVQFF.

The chain has TRBV24-1 and TRBJ1-1, with 8 bases lining up with TRBD1. CDR1 and CDR2 (germline): KGHDR, SFDVKD. J gave up 3 bases and V 8 bases, and 4 bases lay outside the gene matches. The CDR3 covers 13 residues. CDR3 loop: CATTGQGDTEAFF. The CDR3 nucleotides are TGTGCCACCACCGGACAGGGAGACACTGAAGCTTTCTTT.

The chain links TRBV14 to TRBJ1-2; 7 bases fit TRBD1. CDR3 size: 15 residues. Per the germline V gene, CDR1 is SGHDN and CDR2 is FVKESK. V shed 4 bases and J 8 bases; nucleotides not matched to a gene: 13. The CDR3 is CASSPNRGPTGGYTF. Here the CDR3 DNA reads TGTGCCAGCAGCCCCAACAGGGGCCCGACGGGAGGCTACACCTTC.